One sample yielded the 14 T cell receptor beta chains listed below, sequenced in a study of T cell changes during pregnancy in multiple sclerosis. TCRdb's copy holds only in-frame clones and misses some; the assay was immunoSEQ multiplex PCR. This sample yields fewer than 90,000 clones, of which approximately 95% are seen a single time; roughly 1.7% belongs to the top ten. Source: peripheral blood, taken after pregnancy. These receptors all come from a female donor in good health, enrolled as a control in a pregnancy study.

The table lists this clone with a count of one. The rearrangement uses TRBV10-3 and TRBJ2-5, with D perhaps matching TRBD2 (7 bases). This CDR3 has 15 amino acids. Germline V CDR1 and CDR2: ENHRY, SYGVKD. The ends were cut back, 3 bases at V and 3 bases at J, with 14 bases in the middle. Written as DNA, the CDR3 is TGTGCCATCAGTGATGCTGGGGGGGGCAAAGAGACCCAGTACTTC. It codes for CAISDAGGGKETQYF.

The chain employs TRBV27 and TRBJ2-1, with a tentative D call TRBD2 (5 bases). V lost 5 bases and J lost 5, with 13 bases in between. The CDR3 has 14 residues. Per germline, CDR1 MNHEY and CDR2 SMNVEV (reference sequence). This CDR3 reads CASSPPTRDNEQFF. In nucleotides, the CDR3 is TGTGCCAGCAGTCCCCCCACTAGAGACAATGAGCAGTTCTTC.

The CDR3 loop reads CASSLGTSYEQFF. DNA of the CDR3: TGTGCCAGCAGTTTAGGGACTAGCTATGAGCAGTTCTTC. V usage is TRBV27 and J usage is TRBJ2-1; TRBD2 aligns across 9 bases. Germline CDR1 reads MNHEY; CDR2 reads SMNVEV (reference sequence). The CDR3 has 13 amino acids. J gave up 8 bases and V 2 bases, and 1 base lay outside the gene matches.

This sequence joins TRBV29-1 and TRBJ2-1, with 13 positions matching TRBD2. CDR1 and CDR2 (germline): SQVTM, ANQGSEA. The CDR3 length is 16 residues. V lost 6 bases, J lost 0 bases, and 5 bases stayed unmatched. The CDR3 reads CSVLGLAGDSYNEQFF. The DNA of the CDR3 is TGCAGCGTCCTTGGACTAGCGGGAGACTCCTACAATGAGCAGTTCTTC.

This rearrangement joins TRBV5-4 to TRBJ2-2, with 8 bases that match TRBD2. The V gene's germline CDR1 is SGHNT and CDR2 YYREEE (reference sequence). The length of the CDR3 is 15 residues. V was clipped by 4 bases and J by 6 bases; unmatched bases: 8. Written as DNA, the CDR3 is TGTGCCAGCAGCCGAACCGGGGGGGGCGCCGGGGAGCTGTTTTTT. Translation gives CASSRTGGGAGELFF.

The chain's CDR3 is CASSPRSGRGNEQFF. For the CDR3, the DNA is TGTGCCAGCTCACCAAGGAGCGGGAGGGGTAATGAGCAGTTCTTC. This chain uses TRBV18 with TRBJ2-1; 10 bases are a match to TRBD2. V was pared by 2 bases and J by 7 bases, with 5 bases of the junction left unmatched. CDR1 and CDR2 from the germline V gene are KGHSH and LQKENI. This CDR3 comprises 15 residues.

This clone has just one count. The chain recombines TRBV5-1 with TRBJ1-1; 7 nucleotides agree with TRBD1. Looked up from germline, CDR1 is SGHRS and CDR2 is YFSETQ. CDR3 length: 19 residues. The trim removed 0 bases at V and 1 base at J, leaving 15 bases unmatched. The CDR3 DNA sequence: TGCGCCAGCAGCTTGGGTATTACAGGGGACCGGTCACGGAACACTGAAGCTTTCTTT. Translating gives CASSLGITGDRSRNTEAFF. The variable domain in full, completed from reference TRBV5-1 and TRBJ1-1, reads KAGVTQTPRYLIKTRGQQVTLSCSPISGHRSVSWYQQTPGQGLQFLFEYFSETQRNKGNFPGRFSGRQFSNSRSEMNVSTLELGDSALYLCASSLGITGDRSRNTEAFFGQGTRLTVV.

The gene calls are TRBV19 and TRBJ2-3; D not resolved. The CDR3 spans 11 residues. Germline-derived CDR1 and CDR2 are LNHDA and SQIVND (reference sequence). Trimming shortened V by 4 bases and J by 4 bases, and 3 bases separated the two germline ends. CDR3 protein: CASSTSDTQYF. DNA of the CDR3: TGTGCCAGTAGTACATCAGATACGCAGTATTTT.

CDR3 bases: TGTGCCAGCAGCCGAAATAAAGCGGAGCACAATGAGCAGTTCTTC. This sequence encodes CASSRNKAEHNEQFF. V gene TRBV7-8 combines with J gene TRBJ2-1; possibly TRBD2 for D (5 bases). CDR1 and CDR2 (germline): SGHVS, FQNEAQ. The CDR3 extends over 15 amino acids. Trimming cost V 5 bases and J 5 bases, with 16 bases left between them.

This clone was seen a single time. The rearrangement uses TRBV7-2 and TRBJ2-1, with D uncertain. This CDR3 region has 12 residues. Trimming stripped 1 base from V and 8 bases from J, with 6 bases between. Germline CDR1 is SGHTA and CDR2 is FQGNSA. The CDR3 is CASSLVRDEQFF. Here the CDR3 DNA reads TGTGCCAGCAGCTTAGTACGCGATGAGCAGTTCTTC.

The chain has TRBV27 and TRBJ2-1, with 9 bases matching TRBD1. CDR1 is MNHEY, CDR2 SMNVEV, per germline (reference sequence). This CDR3 contains 16 residues. V gave up 2 bases and J gave up 5 bases; unmatched junction bases: 7. The CDR3 nucleotides read TGTGCCAGCAGTTTAGGTGGGGACAGGGTACACAATGAGCAGTTCTTC. Residues: CASSLGGDRVHNEQFF.

This clone was detected once. The chain has TRBV28 and TRBJ2-5, with TRBD2 matching 9 bases. This CDR3 is 16 amino acids long. The germline V gene encodes CDR1 MDHEN and CDR2 SYDVKM. V lost 5 bases, J lost 5 bases, and 12 bases stayed unmatched. The CDR3 loop reads CASSTPRREGEETQYF. CDR3 coding DNA: TGTGCCAGCAGTACCCCGAGGCGGGAGGGGGAGGAGACCCAGTACTTC.

The CDR3 DNA sequence: TGTGCCAGCAGCTTAGTAGTGGGGAGGGATCAGCCCCAGCATTTT. It yields the protein CASSLVVGRDQPQHF. This sequence joins TRBV7-2 and TRBJ1-5; D unresolved. The CDR3 has 15 amino acids. V was cut by 1 base and J by 5 bases, with 12 bases left in between. Germline-derived CDR1 and CDR2 are SGHTA and FQGNSA.

The rearrangement joins TRBV5-6 to TRBJ2-5; 12 bases line up with TRBD2. Germline-derived CDR1 and CDR2 are SGHDT and YYEEEE. The CDR3 contains 16 residues. The trim removed 0 bases at V and 5 bases at J, leaving 5 bases unmatched. This CDR3 reads CASSLGASGRGETQYF. The CDR3 nucleotides read TGTGCCAGCAGCTTGGGAGCTAGCGGGAGGGGTGAGACCCAGTACTTC.